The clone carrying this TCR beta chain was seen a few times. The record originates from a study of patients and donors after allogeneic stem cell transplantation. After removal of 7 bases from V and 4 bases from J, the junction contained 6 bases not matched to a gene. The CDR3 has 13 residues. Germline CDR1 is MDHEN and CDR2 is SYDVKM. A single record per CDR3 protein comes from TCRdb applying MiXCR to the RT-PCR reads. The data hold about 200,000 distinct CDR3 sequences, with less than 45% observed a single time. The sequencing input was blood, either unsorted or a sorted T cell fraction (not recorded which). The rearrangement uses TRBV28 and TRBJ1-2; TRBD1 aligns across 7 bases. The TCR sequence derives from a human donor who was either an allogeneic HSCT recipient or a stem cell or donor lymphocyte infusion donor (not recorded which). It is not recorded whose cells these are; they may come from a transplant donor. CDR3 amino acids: CASTVDRVYGYTF. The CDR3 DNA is TGTGCCAGCACCGTCGACAGGGTCTATGGCTACACCTTC.